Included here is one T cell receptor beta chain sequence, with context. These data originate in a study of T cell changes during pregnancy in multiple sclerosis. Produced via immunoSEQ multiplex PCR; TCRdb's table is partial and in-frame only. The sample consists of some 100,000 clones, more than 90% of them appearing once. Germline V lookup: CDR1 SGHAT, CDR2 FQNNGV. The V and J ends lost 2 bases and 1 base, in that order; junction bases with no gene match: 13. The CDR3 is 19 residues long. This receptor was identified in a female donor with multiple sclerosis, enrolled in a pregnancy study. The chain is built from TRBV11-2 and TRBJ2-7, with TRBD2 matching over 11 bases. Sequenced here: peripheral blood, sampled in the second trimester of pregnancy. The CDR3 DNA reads TGTGCCAGCAGCTTATATAGTCCTAGCGGGAGGACTAGTTCCTACGAGCAGTACTTC. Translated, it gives CASSLYSPSGRTSSYEQYF. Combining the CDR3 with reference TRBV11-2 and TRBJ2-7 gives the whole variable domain EAGVAQSPRYKIIEKRQSVAFWCNPISGHATLYWYQQILGQGPKLLIQFQNNGVVDDSQLPKDRFSAERLKGVDSTLKIQPAKLEDSAVYLCASSLYSPSGRTSSYEQYFGPGTRLTVT.